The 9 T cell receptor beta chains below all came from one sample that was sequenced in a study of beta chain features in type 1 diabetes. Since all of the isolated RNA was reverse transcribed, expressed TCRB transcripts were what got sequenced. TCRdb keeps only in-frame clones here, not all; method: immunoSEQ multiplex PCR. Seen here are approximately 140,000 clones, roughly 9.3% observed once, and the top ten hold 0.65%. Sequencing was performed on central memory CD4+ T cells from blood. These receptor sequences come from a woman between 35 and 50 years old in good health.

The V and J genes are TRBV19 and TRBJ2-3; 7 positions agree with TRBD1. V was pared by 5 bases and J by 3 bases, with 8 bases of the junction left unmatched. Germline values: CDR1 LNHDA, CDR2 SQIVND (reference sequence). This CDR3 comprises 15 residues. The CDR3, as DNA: TGTGCCAGTAGTCCCCGGGACAGTCTAACAGATACGCAGTATTTT. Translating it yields CASSPRDSLTDTQYF. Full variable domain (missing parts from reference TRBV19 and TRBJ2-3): DGGITQSPKYLFRKEGQNVTLSCEQNLNHDAMYWYRQDPGQGLRLIYYSQIVNDFQKGDIAEGYSVSREKKESFPLTVTSAQKNPTAFYLCASSPRDSLTDTQYFGPGTRLTVL.

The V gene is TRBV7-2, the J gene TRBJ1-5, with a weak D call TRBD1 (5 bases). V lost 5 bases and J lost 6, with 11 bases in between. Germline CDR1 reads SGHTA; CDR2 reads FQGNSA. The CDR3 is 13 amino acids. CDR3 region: CASSPTDRQPQHF. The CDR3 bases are TGTGCCAGCAGCCCGACAGATCGTCAGCCCCAGCATTTT.

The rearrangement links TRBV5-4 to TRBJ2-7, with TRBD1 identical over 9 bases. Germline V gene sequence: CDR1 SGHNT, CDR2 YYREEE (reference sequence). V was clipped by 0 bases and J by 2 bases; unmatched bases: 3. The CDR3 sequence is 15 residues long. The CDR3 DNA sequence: TGTGCCAGCAGCTTGGCCGGGACAGGGCCCTACGAGCAGTACTTC. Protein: CASSLAGTGPYEQYF. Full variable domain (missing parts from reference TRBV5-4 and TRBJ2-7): ETGVTQSPTHLIKTRGQQVTLRCSSQSGHNTVSWYQQALGQGPQFIFQYYREEENGRGNFPPRFSGLQFPNYSSELNVNALELDDSALYLCASSLAGTGPYEQYFGPGTRLTVT.

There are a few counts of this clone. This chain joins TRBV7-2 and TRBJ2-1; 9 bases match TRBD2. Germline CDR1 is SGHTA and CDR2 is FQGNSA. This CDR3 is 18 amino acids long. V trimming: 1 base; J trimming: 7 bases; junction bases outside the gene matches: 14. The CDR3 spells CASSLVPRGGGAKNEQFF. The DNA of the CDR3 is TGTGCCAGCAGCTTAGTTCCCCGGGGCGGGGGGGCCAAGAATGAGCAGTTCTTC.

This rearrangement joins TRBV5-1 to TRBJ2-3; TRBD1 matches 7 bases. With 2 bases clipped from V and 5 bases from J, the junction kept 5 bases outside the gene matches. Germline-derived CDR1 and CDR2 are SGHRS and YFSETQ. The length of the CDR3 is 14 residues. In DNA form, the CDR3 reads TGCGCCAGCAGCTTTTACAGGGGCGAAGATACGCAGTATTTT. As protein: CASSFYRGEDTQYF.

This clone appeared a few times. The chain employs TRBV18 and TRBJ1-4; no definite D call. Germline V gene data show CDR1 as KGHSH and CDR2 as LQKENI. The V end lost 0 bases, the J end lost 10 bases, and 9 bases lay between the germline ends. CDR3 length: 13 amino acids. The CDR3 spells CASSPPTAGKLFF. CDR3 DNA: TGTGCCAGCTCACCACCGACGGCGGGAAAACTGTTTTTT. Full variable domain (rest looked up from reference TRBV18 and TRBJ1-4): NAGVMQNPRHLVRRRGQEARLRCSPMKGHSHVYWYRQLPEEGLKFMVYLQKENIIDESGMPKERFSAEFPKEGPSILRIQQVVRGDSAAYFCASSPPTAGKLFFGSGTQLSVL.

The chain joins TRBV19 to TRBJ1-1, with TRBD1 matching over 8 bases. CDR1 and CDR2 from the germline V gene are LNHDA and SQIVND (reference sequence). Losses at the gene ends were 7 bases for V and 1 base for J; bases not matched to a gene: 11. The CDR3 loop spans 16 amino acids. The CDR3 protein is CASKGQGALTNTEAFF. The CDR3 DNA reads TGTGCCAGTAAAGGGCAGGGGGCTCTTACGAACACTGAAGCTTTCTTT. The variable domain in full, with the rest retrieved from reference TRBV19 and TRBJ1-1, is DGGITQSPKYLFRKEGQNVTLSCEQNLNHDAMYWYRQDPGQGLRLIYYSQIVNDFQKGDIAEGYSVSREKKESFPLTVTSAQKNPTAFYLCASKGQGALTNTEAFFGQGTRLTVV.

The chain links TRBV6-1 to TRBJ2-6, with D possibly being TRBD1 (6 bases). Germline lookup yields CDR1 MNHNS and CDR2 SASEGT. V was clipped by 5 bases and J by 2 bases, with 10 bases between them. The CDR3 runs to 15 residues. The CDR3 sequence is CASSSTGTGANVLTF. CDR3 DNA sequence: TGTGCCAGCAGTTCCACAGGGACTGGGGCCAACGTCCTGACTTTC.

The DNA for the CDR3 is TGTGCCACCAGCAGAGGCATGGGAGGGACTTCCTACAATGAGCAGTTCTTC. Translated, it gives CATSRGMGGTSYNEQFF. The chain uses TRBV15 and TRBJ2-1, with 7 bases lining up with TRBD2. V shed 1 base and J 1 base; nucleotides not matched to a gene: 7. CDR3 length: 17 amino acids. Per germline, CDR1 LNHNV and CDR2 YYDKDF (reference sequence). Full variable domain (rest looked up from reference TRBV15 and TRBJ2-1): DAMVIQNPRYQVTQFGKPVTLSCSQTLNHNVMYWYQQKSSQAPKLLFHYYDKDFNNEADTPDNFQSRRPNTSFCFLDIRSPGLGDTAMYLCATSRGMGGTSYNEQFFGPGTRLTVL.